The clone carrying this TCR beta chain was detected ten times or more. Its specificity is not known. This sample's TCRbeta library carried unique molecular identifier barcodes. TCRdb reprocessed the PCR reads with MiXCR, giving one entry per CDR3 protein. The data show about 110,000 distinct CDR3 sequences, about 6.4% seen once. These data are taken from a study of T-cell reconstitution after alpha-beta-depleted transplantation in children. Study-level results: The study reportedly traced alpha-beta T cells about two months after transplant to several hundred expanded graft clones. Surviving recipient T cells and thymic progenitors accounted for the high day-60 TCRbeta diversity observed in some patients. Newly generated T cells supplied most T-cell counts and diversity one year post-transplant.

The CDR3 contains 16 residues. V was pared by 2 bases and J by 0 bases, with 5 bases of the junction left unmatched. Germline CDR1 SGHDT, CDR2 YYEEEE. The sample in question was PBMCs, mostly from graft donor cells, obtained 360 days after TCRalphabeta/CD19-depleted stem cell transplant. The clonotype was recovered from a male patient aged 2-15 years who had a stem cell transplant for acute lymphoblastic leukemia, so the T cells may come from the graft donor. V usage is TRBV5-6 and J usage is TRBJ2-3; TRBD2 matches at 8 bases. CDR3 sequence: CASSFPGLGSTDTQYF. CDR3 sequence (DNA): TGTGCCAGCAGCTTCCCGGGACTAGGGAGCACAGATACGCAGTATTTT.